A single sample is the source of the 21 T cell receptor beta chains below, sequenced in a study of blood T cell repertoires in COVID-19. Assay used: immunoSEQ multiplex PCR; TCRdb lists only in-frame clones, some missing. The repertoire has about 150,000 clones, about 85% of them found once; the top ten carry 10% to 15%. The sequencing sample was made of peripheral blood. The receptors derive from a man in his 70s who had recovered from COVID-19.

The chain links TRBV4-1 to TRBJ1-5; possible D gene TRBD1, 5 bases. Per the germline V gene, CDR1 is MGHRA and CDR2 is YSYEKL. Trimming removed 0 bases from V and 2 bases from J, with 14 bases in between. The CDR3 sequence is 17 residues long. CDR3 DNA sequence: TGCGCCAGCAGCCAAGAGGTGGGGCGGATGGGCAATCAGCCCCAGCATTTT. Translated: CASSQEVGRMGNQPQHF.

This chain connects TRBV25-1 to TRBJ2-1; 9 bases are a match to TRBD1. J lost 2 bases, V lost 4 bases, and 3 bases had no gene match. Germline V gene data show CDR1 as MGHDK and CDR2 as SYGVNS. There are 15 residues in the CDR3. The CDR3 nucleotides read TGTGCCAGCAGTGCGGGACAGGGTACCTACAATGAGCAGTTCTTC. Residues: CASSAGQGTYNEQFF.

The chain has TRBV4-1 and TRBJ1-4, with D possibly being TRBD1 (5 bases). Trimming removed 0 bases at V and 7 bases at J, with 12 bases between. The germline CDR1 and CDR2 sequences are MGHRA and YSYEKL. CDR3 length: 15 amino acids. CDR3 sequence: CASSQDGRVIEKLFF. In nucleotides, the CDR3 is TGCGCCAGCAGCCAAGACGGCAGGGTAATTGAAAAACTGTTTTTT.

V usage is TRBV27 and J usage is TRBJ1-4; unclear D gene. Germline V CDR1 and CDR2: MNHEY, SMNVEV (reference sequence). CDR3 length equals 14 residues. The V end was cut by 6 bases, the J end by 4 bases, with 12 bases between. CDR3 sequence (DNA): TGTGCCAGCAGCCAGAGGGAGGGTAATGAAAAACTGTTTTTT. It encodes CASSQREGNEKLFF.

This clone was detected once. The chain uses TRBV7-2 and TRBJ2-5; D is uncertain. The CDR3 runs to 12 residues. Between the trimmed V and J ends, which lost 0 bases and 4 bases, there was a span of 3 bases. Germline V gene data show CDR1 as SGHTA and CDR2 as FQGNSA. The CDR3 loop is CASSLARETQYF. CDR3 DNA: TGTGCCAGCAGCTTAGCTCGAGAGACCCAGTACTTC.

The V and J genes are TRBV9 and TRBJ2-7; TRBD1 is a possible D gene (5 bases). There are 13 residues in the CDR3. Trimming removed 3 bases from V and 0 bases from J, with 7 bases in between. Germline assignment: CDR1 SGDLS and CDR2 YYNGEE. The chain's CDR3 is CASSDRFSYEQYF. CDR3 bases: TGTGCCAGCAGCGACAGGTTCTCCTACGAGCAGTACTTC. Looking up the rest from reference TRBV9 and TRBJ2-7 gives the full variable domain: DSGVTQTPKHLITATGQRVTLRCSPRSGDLSVYWYQQSLDQGLQFLIQYYNGEERAKGNILERFSAQQFPDLHSELNLSSLELGDSALYFCASSDRFSYEQYFGPGTRLTVT.

CDR3 DNA: TGTGCCAGCTCACCATGGACAGGGGGCGGAGAAGCTTTCTTT. Amino acids: CASSPWTGGGEAFF. The rearrangement uses TRBV18 and TRBJ1-1, with TRBD1 matching over 11 bases. The germline V gene encodes CDR1 KGHSH and CDR2 LQKENI. This CDR3 comprises 14 residues. J gave up 8 bases and V 2 bases, and 4 bases lay outside the gene matches.

J is TRBJ2-7 and V is TRBV2; 11 bases match TRBD2. J was trimmed by 0 bases and V by 6 bases; bases with no gene match: 7. Germline CDR1 and CDR2: SNHLY and FYNNEI. This CDR3 region has 16 residues. This chain's CDR3 is CASRRLAGPDSYEQYF. CDR3 sequence (DNA): TGTGCCAGCAGAAGACTAGCGGGACCTGACTCCTACGAGCAGTACTTC.

V usage is TRBV15 and J usage is TRBJ2-3, with D perhaps TRBD2 (7 bases). Germline values: CDR1 LNHNV, CDR2 YYDKDF (reference sequence). There are 15 residues in the CDR3. The V gene lost 9 bases and the J gene lost 0 bases, with 16 bases spanning the gap. The DNA for the CDR3 is TGTGCCACGGGGGGGCTAGCCTCTAGCACAGATACGCAGTATTTT. Translated, it gives CATGGLASSTDTQYF.

Worth noting for this clone: Within the sample, other DNA sequences also encode this same CDR3. The rearrangement joins TRBV3-1 (or the pseudogene TRBV3-2) to TRBJ2-7, with 12 bases that match TRBD2. The CDR3 loop spans 16 amino acids. The junction had 1 base not matched to a gene; V was cut back by 1 base and J by 0 bases. Germline assignment: CDR1 LGHDT and CDR2 YNNKEL (reference sequence). The CDR3 loop is CASSQGLAGASYEQYF. The CDR3 DNA follows: TGTGCCAGCAGCCAAGGACTAGCGGGAGCCTCCTACGAGCAGTACTTC.

The chain has TRBV7-9 and TRBJ1-4; D remains ambiguous. The germline V gene has CDR1 SEHNR and CDR2 FQNEAQ (reference sequence). CDR3 length: 13 amino acids. Trimming shortened V by 1 base and J by 8 bases, and 8 bases separated the two germline ends. CDR3 nucleotides: TGTGCCAGCAGCTTAGGGGAGCAAGAAAAACTGTTTTTT. As protein: CASSLGEQEKLFF.

The rearrangement joins TRBV9 to TRBJ2-7; TRBD2 matches at 9 bases. V gave up 0 bases and J gave up 3 bases; unmatched junction bases: 7. This CDR3 has 16 amino acids. Germline loops: CDR1 SGDLS, CDR2 YYNGEE. The CDR3 protein is CASSVEDSGGYYEQYF. CDR3 nucleotides: TGTGCCAGCAGCGTAGAGGATAGCGGGGGATACTACGAGCAGTACTTC.

V usage is TRBV19 and J usage is TRBJ2-6; D not certain. This CDR3 is built from 15 residues. Trimming removed 1 base from V and 3 bases from J, with 7 bases in between. Germline CDR1 reads LNHDA; CDR2 reads SQIVND (reference sequence). CDR3 DNA sequence: TGTGCCAGTAGTATAGCGAGTGTTGGGGCCAACGTCCTGACTTTC. This encodes CASSIASVGANVLTF.

The chain is built from TRBV6-1 and TRBJ2-5; a weak D match, TRBD2 (6 bases). V dropped 1 base and J dropped 1 base, with 10 bases sitting between them. CDR1 and CDR2 (germline): MNHNS, SASEGT. This CDR3 is built from 15 residues. The CDR3 loop is CASSEGWGVQETQYF. The CDR3 DNA reads TGTGCCAGCAGTGAAGGGTGGGGGGTCCAAGAGACCCAGTACTTC.

The gene calls are TRBV29-1 and TRBJ2-7, with D tentatively TRBD2 (6 bases). The CDR3 runs 14 residues. Trimming cost V 7 bases and J 2 bases, with 18 bases left between them. CDR1 and CDR2 (germline): SQVTM, ANQGSEA. The CDR3 DNA reads TGCAGCGCTCTGTCACTAGCTGACCCCTACGAGCAGTACTTC. This encodes CSALSLADPYEQYF.

V is TRBV2 and J is TRBJ2-1; 12 nucleotides line up with TRBD2. Trimming removed 8 bases from V and 0 bases from J; junction bases left unmatched: 20. The CDR3 contains 21 residues. Germline V gene lookup returns CDR1 SNHLY and CDR2 FYNNEI. Written as DNA, the CDR3 is TGTGCCAGCGAACAGGGCCCTGGGGGACTAGCGGGTCCCAGCTCCTACAATGAGCAGTTCTTC. Translating it yields CASEQGPGGLAGPSSYNEQFF. Drawing the rest from reference TRBV2 and TRBJ2-1, the complete variable domain is EPEVTQTPSHQVTQMGQEVILRCVPISNHLYFYWYRQILGQKVEFLVSFYNNEISEKSEIFDDQFSVERPDGSNFTLKIRSTKLEDSAMYFCASEQGPGGLAGPSSYNEQFFGPGTRLTVL.

The rearrangement joins TRBV7-2 to TRBJ1-1, with D unclear. CDR1 and CDR2 from the germline V gene are SGHTA and FQGNSA. V was shortened by 1 base and J by 0 bases, with 6 bases between the two germline ends. The CDR3 extends over 14 amino acids. The CDR3 DNA sequence: TGTGCCAGCAGCTTAGTTCTACTGAACACTGAAGCTTTCTTT. Translating gives CASSLVLLNTEAFF. Variable domain in full (rest from reference TRBV7-2 and TRBJ1-1): GAGVSQSPSNKVTEKGKDVELRCDPISGHTALYWYRQSLGQGLEFLIYFQGNSAPDKSGLPSDRFSAERTGGSVSTLTIQRTQQEDSAVYLCASSLVLLNTEAFFGQGTRLTVV.

This chain connects TRBV5-1 to TRBJ1-1; 10 bases are shared with TRBD1. Trimming at V came to 4 bases and at J to 5 bases, leaving 11 bases not matched to a gene. Per germline, CDR1 SGHRS and CDR2 YFSETQ. The CDR3 is 16 residues long. The CDR3: CASSPLTGGLSTEAFF. Written as DNA, the CDR3 is TGCGCCAGCAGCCCGCTGACAGGGGGCTTAAGTACTGAAGCTTTCTTT.

This chain links TRBV3-1 (or the pseudogene TRBV3-2) with TRBJ2-1, with a possible D match to TRBD2 (7 bases). This CDR3 contains 16 residues. Germline V CDR1 and CDR2: LGHDT, YNNKEL (reference sequence). Trimming pared 3 bases from V and 3 bases from J, leaving 15 bases between. The CDR3 DNA is TGTGCCAGCAGCCAGGGAGCGGGACACGGCTACAATGAGCAGTTCTTC. Encoded protein: CASSQGAGHGYNEQFF.

The J gene is TRBJ1-2, the V gene TRBV7-2; tentative D call: TRBD1 (5 bases). This CDR3 has 15 residues. V lost 5 bases to trimming and J lost 3 bases, with 16 bases between them. Per germline, CDR1 SGHTA and CDR2 FQGNSA. This CDR3 is CASSPWGESDYGYTF. The CDR3 coding sequence is TGTGCCAGCAGCCCCTGGGGGGAGTCCGACTATGGCTACACCTTC.

This clone was found a few times. The CDR3 sequence is CATRQGLSYEQYF. The CDR3 DNA is TGTGCCACCCGACAGGGACTGTCCTACGAGCAGTACTTC. The gene calls are TRBV5-4 and TRBJ2-7, with TRBD1 as a possible D gene (7 bases). CDR1 and CDR2 (germline): SGHNT, YYREEE (reference sequence). CDR3 length: 13 amino acids. Trimming cost V 9 bases and J 1 base, with 14 bases left between them.